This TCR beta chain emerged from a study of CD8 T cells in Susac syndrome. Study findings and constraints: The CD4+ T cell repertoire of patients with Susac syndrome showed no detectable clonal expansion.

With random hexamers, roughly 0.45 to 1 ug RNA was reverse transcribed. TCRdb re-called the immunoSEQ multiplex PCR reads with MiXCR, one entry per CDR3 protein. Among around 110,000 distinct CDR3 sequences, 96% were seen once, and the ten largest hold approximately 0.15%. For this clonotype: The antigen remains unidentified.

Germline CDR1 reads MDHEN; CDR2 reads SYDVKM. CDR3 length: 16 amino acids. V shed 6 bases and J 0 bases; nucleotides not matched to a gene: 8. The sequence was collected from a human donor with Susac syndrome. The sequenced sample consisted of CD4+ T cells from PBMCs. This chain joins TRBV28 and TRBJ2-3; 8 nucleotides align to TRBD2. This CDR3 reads CASRSSGLTSTDTQYF. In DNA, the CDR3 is TGTGCCAGCAGGTCTAGCGGGCTTACTAGCACAGATACGCAGTATTTT.